The rows below give T cell receptor beta chains drawn from one sample of a study of T cell repertoires in ileal Crohn's disease. TCRdb's table, derived via immunoSEQ multiplex PCR, lists solely in-frame clones and lacks some. The table includes roughly 60,000 clones, approximately 88% detected once. The sequencing input was ileal tissue. The origin of the receptors is an adult with Crohn's disease. The CDR3 runs from the conserved cysteine through the conserved F or W. D genes are given only for firm matches. Rows may omit the clone size; those that give it use once, few, many or a size class.

length	D	V	J	size	DNA	CDR3
15	.	TRBV9	TRBJ1-2	.	TGTGCCAGCAGCGTATTAACTGATGCTAACTATGGCTACACCTTC	CASSVLTDANYGYTF
15	.	TRBV5-4	TRBJ1-1	.	TGTGCCAGCAGCCGACGGGACACCGGGAACACTGAAGCTTTCTTT	CASSRRDTGNTEAFF
17	TRBD1	TRBV15	TRBJ2-2	.	TGTGCCACCAGCAGAGATAGGGGACAGGGGGCCTATGGGGAGCTGTTTTTT	CATSRDRGQGAYGELFF
12	.	TRBV5-6	TRBJ1-1	.	TGTGCCAGCAGCTTGCAAGCGGGGGGGACTTTCTTT	CASSLQAGGTFF
13	.	TRBV5-5	TRBJ1-1	.	TGTGCCAGCAGCTTGGTTTCGGTCCCCGAAGCTTTCTTT	CASSLVSVPEAFF
12	TRBD1	TRBV29-1	TRBJ1-1	.	TGCAGCGTTGGTACGAACAGGGGGCCTGCTTTCTTT	CSVGTNRGPAFF
12	.	TRBV14	TRBJ1-2	once	TGTGCCAGCAGCCAAGATCCCCCGCCCCGAGCCTTC	CASSQDPPPRAF
15	TRBD1	TRBV6-1	TRBJ1-6	.	TGTGCCAGCAGTGAAGCGGGACAGGGAAATTCACCCCTCCACTTT	CASSEAGQGNSPLHF
15	.	TRBV6-5	TRBJ2-1	.	TGTGCCAGCAAACCCTCTACAGGGTTCTACAATGAGCAGTTCTTC	CASKPSTGFYNEQFF
14	TRBD1	TRBV15	TRBJ1-2	.	TGTGCCACCAGCAGAGCACAGGGGGGAAATGGCTACACCTTC	CATSRAQGGNGYTF
15	.	TRBV2	TRBJ1-4	.	TGTGCCAGCAGTGACCGGGAGGATAATAATGAAAAACTGTTTTTT	CASSDREDNNEKLFF
12	.	TRBV29-1	TRBJ1-1	.	TGCAGCGCTAGGACAATGAACACTGAAGCTTTCTTT	CSARTMNTEAFF
15	.	TRBV6-1	TRBJ1-5	.	TGTGCCAGCAGTGAAGCGCTAGGGGGCAATCAGCCCCAGCATTTT	CASSEALGGNQPQHF
16	TRBD2	TRBV28	TRBJ2-1	.	TGTGCCAGCAGTCAACATAGCGGGGGGATTTACAATGAGCAGTTCTTC	CASSQHSGGIYNEQFF
15	.	TRBV10-3	TRBJ1-4	.	TGTGCCATCAGTGAGGCGACAACAACTAATGAAAAACTGTTTTTT	CAISEATTTNEKLFF
14	.	TRBV11-2	TRBJ1-1	.	TGTGCCAGCAGCTTTGGGGGCAGGGGAACTGAAGCTTTCTTT	CASSFGGRGTEAFF
13	.	TRBV18	TRBJ1-1	.	TGTGCCAGCTCACCCGGGGGGGACACTGAAGCTTTCTTT	CASSPGGDTEAFF
16	TRBD2	TRBV5-1	TRBJ2-3	once	TGCGCCAGCAGCCCCGTTTTGCGGGGGTCCACAGATACGCAGTATTTT	CASSPVLRGSTDTQYF
14	.	TRBV9	TRBJ2-3	.	TGTGCCAGCAGCGTAGACACCAGCACAGATACGCAGTATTTT	CASSVDTSTDTQYF
15	TRBD1	TRBV7-3	TRBJ2-2	.	TGTGCCAGCAGCACCTCAGGGGGCGACACCGGGGAGCTGTTTTTT	CASSTSGGDTGELFF
13	TRBD2	TRBV29-1	TRBJ2-5	.	TGCAGCTGTGATTTCAGCGGGGGAGAGACCCAGTACTTC	CSCDFSGGETQYF
13	TRBD2	TRBV27	TRBJ2-7	once	TGTGCCAGCGGAGCGGGAGTGGCGTACGAGCAGTACTTC	CASGAGVAYEQYF
16	.	TRBV5-4	TRBJ2-5	.	TGTGCCAGCAGCCCGAAAGTGGCGGGTAAGCAAGAGACCCAGTACTTC	CASSPKVAGKQETQYF